The T cell receptor (beta chain) described here comes from a study of blood T cell repertoires in COVID-19. About the study: Researchers got acute and convalescent COVID-19 samples from the United States, Italy and Spain.

Source study methods: Quantification of nucleated cells was approximated via reference gene primer amplification. Profiling relied on immunoSEQ multiplex PCR, and the TCRdb table lists in-frame clones only, not all of them. V, J and clone size are those of that table, while D and trimming were read from the DNA. The table shows about 110,000 clones, with more than 60% occurring only once. V dropped 0 bases and J dropped 10; count of bases not matched to a gene: 14. CDR1 and CDR2 (germline): SGHRS, YFSETQ. CDR3 length: 18 residues. This rearrangement joins TRBV5-1 to TRBJ2-1; 12 nucleotides line up with TRBD2. This TCR came from a man aged 70 or older with active or convalescent COVID-19. Sequenced: peripheral blood. This CDR3 is CASSLVLAGGPGSAEQFF. The DNA of the CDR3 is TGCGCCAGCAGCTTGGTGCTAGCGGGAGGGCCAGGATCGGCGGAGCAGTTCTTC.